Below are 5 T cell receptor beta chains sequenced from a single sample in a study of T cells after yellow fever vaccination. TCRdb re-called the 5' RACE reads with MiXCR, one entry per CDR3 protein. The sample carries 620,000 or so distinct CDR3 sequences, roughly an eighth recorded once. The specimen comprised PBMCs, sampled on the day of the yellow fever booster vaccination. The receptors shown here come from a man between 25 and 39 years old who received the YFV17D yellow fever vaccine.

This chain connects TRBV20-1 to TRBJ2-3; D possibly corresponds to TRBD1 (5 bases). The CDR3 runs to 15 residues. Per the germline V gene, CDR1 is DFQATT and CDR2 is SNEGSKA (reference sequence). Trimming pared 0 bases from V and 2 bases from J, leaving 12 bases between. The CDR3 spells CSARDHRGNTDTQYF. In DNA form, the CDR3 reads TGCAGTGCTAGAGATCATAGGGGTAACACAGATACGCAGTATTTT.

This clonotype has at least ten counts. This chain uses TRBV27 with TRBJ1-5; possible D gene TRBD1, 6 bases. The ends were cut back, 6 bases at V and 2 bases at J, with 11 bases in the middle. The CDR3 is 14 residues long. Per germline, CDR1 MNHEY and CDR2 SMNVEV (reference sequence). The CDR3 bases are TGTGCCAGCAGACAAGGGGGACGCAATCAGCCCCAGCATTTT. This encodes CASRQGGRNQPQHF.

This clonotype occurred many times. Written as DNA, the CDR3 is TGCGCCAGCAGCTCGCTAGCGGGAGGGCCCAATGAGCAGTTCTTC. Encoded protein: CASSSLAGGPNEQFF. This rearrangement joins TRBV5-1 to TRBJ2-1; TRBD2 aligns across 12 bases. The CDR3 consists of 15 residues. The V gene's germline CDR1 is SGHRS and CDR2 YFSETQ. Unmatched junction bases numbered 4, after V lost 3 bases and J lost 6 bases.

The chain recombines TRBV15 with TRBJ2-1, with D possibly TRBD1 on 6 matching bases. Trimming stripped 5 bases from V and 4 bases from J, with 12 bases between. From germline, CDR1 is LNHNV and CDR2 YYDKDF (reference sequence). This CDR3 is built from 14 residues. The CDR3 loop reads CATSPRDTYNEQFF. CDR3 nucleotide sequence: TGTGCCACCAGCCCACGGGACACTTACAATGAGCAGTTCTTC.

This clonotype has just a few counts. The chain recombines TRBV28 with TRBJ2-2; D is undetermined. CDR3 length equals 14 residues. The V gene lost 7 bases and the J gene lost 1 base, with 10 bases spanning the gap. From germline, CDR1 is MDHEN and CDR2 SYDVKM. DNA of the CDR3: TGTGCCAGCACGGTGGGCGTGAACACCGGGGAGCTGTTTTTT. Translated, it gives CASTVGVNTGELFF.